This T cell receptor (beta chain) was profiled in a study of neoadjuvant anti-PD-1 for oral cavity cancer. Study as a whole: Nivolumab at 3 mg/kg was mostly given biweekly, three to four doses, pre-surgery. Study-wide results and limits: Non-responders to neoadjuvant nivolumab had significantly more clonal PBMC T cells than responders.

Specified time point: after neoadjuvant nivolumab, at surgical resection. Cohort: HPV-negative, locally advanced oral cavity squamous cell carcinoma patients. Blood cells were analyzed directly, without culture or expansion. Comments on this clone: Antigen unknown.

The CDR3 totals 14 residues. The V gene lost 0 bases and the J gene lost 4 bases, with 10 bases spanning the gap. CDR1 and CDR2 (germline): SGHNT, YYREEE (reference sequence). TCRdb's table, derived via immunoSEQ multiplex PCR, lists solely in-frame clones and lacks some. The sample has roughly 8,100 clones, around 70% seen once. This TCR came from a person aged 40-85 years with oral cavity squamous cell carcinoma. The sample consisted of PBMCs, taken after nivolumab (anti-PD-1) treatment. This rearrangement joins TRBV5-4 to TRBJ1-2; tentatively, D is TRBD1 (5 bases). This CDR3 reads CASSLARDPYGYTF. The CDR3 DNA reads as TGTGCCAGCAGCTTGGCCAGGGACCCCTATGGCTACACCTTC.